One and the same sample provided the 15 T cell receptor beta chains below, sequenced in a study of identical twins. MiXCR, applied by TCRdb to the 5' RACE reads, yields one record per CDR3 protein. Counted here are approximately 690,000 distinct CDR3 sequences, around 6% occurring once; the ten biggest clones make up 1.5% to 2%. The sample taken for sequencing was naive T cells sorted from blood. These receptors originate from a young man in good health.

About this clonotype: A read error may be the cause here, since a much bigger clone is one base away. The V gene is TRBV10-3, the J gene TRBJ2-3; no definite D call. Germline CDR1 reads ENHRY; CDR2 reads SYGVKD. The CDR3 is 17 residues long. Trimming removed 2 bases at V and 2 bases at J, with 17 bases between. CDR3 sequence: CAISEGWVTPSTDTQYF. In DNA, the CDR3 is TGTGCCATCAGTGAGGGTTGGGTAACTCCTTCCACAGATACGCAGTATTTT.

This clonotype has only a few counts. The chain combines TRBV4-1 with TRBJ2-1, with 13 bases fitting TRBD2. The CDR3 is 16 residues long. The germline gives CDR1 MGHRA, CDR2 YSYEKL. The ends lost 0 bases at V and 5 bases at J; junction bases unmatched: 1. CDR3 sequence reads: CASSQEGLAGNNEQFF. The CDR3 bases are TGCGCCAGCAGCCAAGAGGGACTAGCGGGGAACAATGAGCAGTTCTTC.

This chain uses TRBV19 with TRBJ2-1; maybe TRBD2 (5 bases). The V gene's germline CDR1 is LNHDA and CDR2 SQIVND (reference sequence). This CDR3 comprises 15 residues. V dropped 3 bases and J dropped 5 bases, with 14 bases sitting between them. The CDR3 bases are TGTGCCAGTAGTATTAGGAGGCAACCGAACAATGAGCAGTTCTTC. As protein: CASSIRRQPNNEQFF.

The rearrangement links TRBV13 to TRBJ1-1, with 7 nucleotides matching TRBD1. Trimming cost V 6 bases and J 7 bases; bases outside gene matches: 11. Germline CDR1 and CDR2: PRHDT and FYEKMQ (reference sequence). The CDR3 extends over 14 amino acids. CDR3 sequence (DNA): TGTGCCAGCAGGTCCCCCGGTCAGGGGGTTGAAGCTTTCTTT. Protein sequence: CASRSPGQGVEAFF.

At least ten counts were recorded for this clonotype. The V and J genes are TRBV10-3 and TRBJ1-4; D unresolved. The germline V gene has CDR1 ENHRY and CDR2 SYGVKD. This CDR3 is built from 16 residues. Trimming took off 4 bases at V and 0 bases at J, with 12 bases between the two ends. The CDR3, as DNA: TGTGCCATCAGTGCCGACGCTGGTGCAACTAATGAAAAACTGTTTTTT. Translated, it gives CAISADAGATNEKLFF.

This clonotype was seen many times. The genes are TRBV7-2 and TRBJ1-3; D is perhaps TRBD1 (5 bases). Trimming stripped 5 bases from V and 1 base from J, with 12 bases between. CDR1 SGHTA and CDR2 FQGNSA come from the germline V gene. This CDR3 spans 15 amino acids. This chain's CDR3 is CASSRDGASGNTIYF. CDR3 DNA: TGTGCCAGCAGCCGAGACGGGGCATCTGGAAACACCATATATTTT.

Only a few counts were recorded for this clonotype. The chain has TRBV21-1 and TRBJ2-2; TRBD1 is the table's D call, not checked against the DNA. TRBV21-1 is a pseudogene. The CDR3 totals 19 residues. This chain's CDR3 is CASSKASQWASENTGELFF. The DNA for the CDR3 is TGTGCCAGCAGCAAAGCCTCCCAGTGGGCTAGCGAGAACACCGGGGAGCTGTTTTTT.

The CDR3: CAIPGVITGELFF. The CDR3 DNA reads as TGTGCCATCCCAGGGGTGATCACCGGGGAGCTGTTTTTT. V is TRBV11-2 and J is TRBJ2-2; D possibly corresponds to TRBD1 (6 bases). The V gene's germline CDR1 is SGHAT and CDR2 FQNNGV. With 10 bases removed from V and 4 bases from J, the gap between germline ends came to 13 bases. CDR3 size: 13 residues.

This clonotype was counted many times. In DNA, the CDR3 is TGCAGTGCTAGAGACCGGGACAGGTCCTACAATGAGCAGTTCTTC. Amino acids: CSARDRDRSYNEQFF. The V call is TRBV20-1, the J call TRBJ2-1, with TRBD1 matching 8 bases. V was clipped by 0 bases and J by 1 base; unmatched bases: 2. There are 15 residues in the CDR3. The germline gives CDR1 DFQATT, CDR2 SNEGSKA (reference sequence).

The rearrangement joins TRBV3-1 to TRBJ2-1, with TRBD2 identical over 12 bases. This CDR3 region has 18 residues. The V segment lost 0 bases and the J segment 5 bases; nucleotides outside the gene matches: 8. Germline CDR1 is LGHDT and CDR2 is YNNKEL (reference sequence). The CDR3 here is CASSQDRTSGRSNNEQFF. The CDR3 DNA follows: TGTGCCAGCAGCCAAGATCGAACTAGCGGGAGGTCCAACAATGAGCAGTTCTTC.

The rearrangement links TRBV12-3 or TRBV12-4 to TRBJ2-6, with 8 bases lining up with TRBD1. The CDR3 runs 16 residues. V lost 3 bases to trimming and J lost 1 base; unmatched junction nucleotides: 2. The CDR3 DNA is TGTGCCAGCAGTTTGACAGGGGAGTCTGGGGCCAACGTCCTGACTTTC. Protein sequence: CASSLTGESGANVLTF.

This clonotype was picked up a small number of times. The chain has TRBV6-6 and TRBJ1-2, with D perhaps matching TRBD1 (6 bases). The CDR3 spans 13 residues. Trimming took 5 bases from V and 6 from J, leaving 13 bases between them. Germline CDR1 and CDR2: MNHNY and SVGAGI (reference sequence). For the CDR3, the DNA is TGTGCCAGCAGTCCTCAGGGGTTAGATGGCTACACCTTC. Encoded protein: CASSPQGLDGYTF.

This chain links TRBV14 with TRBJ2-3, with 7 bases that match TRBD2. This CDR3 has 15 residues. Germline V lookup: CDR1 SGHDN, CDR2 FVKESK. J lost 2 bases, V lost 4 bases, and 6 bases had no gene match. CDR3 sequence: CASSPGTTATDTQYF. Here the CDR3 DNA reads TGTGCCAGCAGCCCCGGGACTACCGCCACAGATACGCAGTATTTT.

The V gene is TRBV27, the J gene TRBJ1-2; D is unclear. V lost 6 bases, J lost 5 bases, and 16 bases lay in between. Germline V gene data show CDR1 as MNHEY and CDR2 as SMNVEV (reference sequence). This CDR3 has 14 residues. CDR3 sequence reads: CASSAPGNGYGYTF. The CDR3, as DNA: TGTGCCAGCAGCGCACCGGGGAATGGTTATGGCTACACCTTC.

CDR3 sequence reads: CASSASGLSRGQYF. CDR3 DNA: TGTGCCAGCAGCGCCTCCGGACTATCACGGGGCCAGTACTTC. The genes are TRBV7-9 and TRBJ2-7; tentative D call: TRBD2 (6 bases). V lost 5 bases, J lost 10 bases, and 21 bases lay in between. Germline V CDR1 and CDR2: SEHNR, FQNEAQ (reference sequence). CDR3 length equals 14 residues. Full variable domain (missing parts from reference TRBV7-9 and TRBJ2-7): DTGVSQNPRHKITKRGQNVTFRCDPISEHNRLYWYRQTLGQGPEFLTYFQNEAQLEKSRLLSDRFSAERPKGSFSTLEIQRTEQGDSAMYLCASSASGLSRGQYFGPGTRLTVT.